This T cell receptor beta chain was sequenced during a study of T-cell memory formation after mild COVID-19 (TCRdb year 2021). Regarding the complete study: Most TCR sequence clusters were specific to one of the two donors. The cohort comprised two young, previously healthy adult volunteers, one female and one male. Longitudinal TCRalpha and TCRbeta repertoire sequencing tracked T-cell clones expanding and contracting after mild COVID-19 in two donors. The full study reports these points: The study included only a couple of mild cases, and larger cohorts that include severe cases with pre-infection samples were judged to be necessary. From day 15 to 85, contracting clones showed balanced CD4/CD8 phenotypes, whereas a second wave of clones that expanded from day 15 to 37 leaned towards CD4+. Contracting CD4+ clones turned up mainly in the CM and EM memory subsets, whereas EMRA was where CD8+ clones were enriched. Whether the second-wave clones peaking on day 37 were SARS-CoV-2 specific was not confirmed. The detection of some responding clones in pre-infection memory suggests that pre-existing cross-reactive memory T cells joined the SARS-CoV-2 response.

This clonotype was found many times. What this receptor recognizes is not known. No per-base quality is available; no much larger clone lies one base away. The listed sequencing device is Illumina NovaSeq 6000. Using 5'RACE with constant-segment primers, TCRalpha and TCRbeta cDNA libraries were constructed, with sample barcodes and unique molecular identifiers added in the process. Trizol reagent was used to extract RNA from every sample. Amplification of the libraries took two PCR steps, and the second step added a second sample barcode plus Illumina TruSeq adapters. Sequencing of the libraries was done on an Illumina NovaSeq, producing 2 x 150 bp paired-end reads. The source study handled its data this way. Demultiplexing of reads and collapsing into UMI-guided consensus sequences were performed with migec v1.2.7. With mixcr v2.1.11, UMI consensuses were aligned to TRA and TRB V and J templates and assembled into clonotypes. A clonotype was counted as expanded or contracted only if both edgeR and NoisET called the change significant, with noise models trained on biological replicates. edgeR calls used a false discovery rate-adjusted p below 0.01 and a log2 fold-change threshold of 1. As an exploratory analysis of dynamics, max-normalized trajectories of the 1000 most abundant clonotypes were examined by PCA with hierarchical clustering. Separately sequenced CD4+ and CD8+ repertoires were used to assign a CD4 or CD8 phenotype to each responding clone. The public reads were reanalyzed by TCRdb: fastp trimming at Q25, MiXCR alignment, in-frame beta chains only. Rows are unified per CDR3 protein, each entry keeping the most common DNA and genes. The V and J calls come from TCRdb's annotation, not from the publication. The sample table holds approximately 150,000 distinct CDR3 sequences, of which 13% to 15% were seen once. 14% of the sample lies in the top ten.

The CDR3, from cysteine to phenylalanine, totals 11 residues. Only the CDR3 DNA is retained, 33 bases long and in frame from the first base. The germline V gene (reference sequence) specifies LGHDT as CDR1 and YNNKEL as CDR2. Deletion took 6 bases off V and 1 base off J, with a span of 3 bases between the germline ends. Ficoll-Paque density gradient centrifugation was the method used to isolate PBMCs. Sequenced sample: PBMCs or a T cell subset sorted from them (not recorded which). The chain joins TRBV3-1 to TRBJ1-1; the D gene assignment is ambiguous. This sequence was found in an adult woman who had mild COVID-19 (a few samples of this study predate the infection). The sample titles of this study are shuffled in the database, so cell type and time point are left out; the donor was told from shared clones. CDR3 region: CASRGNTEAFF. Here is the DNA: TGTGCCAGCAGGGGGAACACTGAAGCTTTCTTT.